The T cell receptor (beta chain) under discussion was sequenced for a study of blood T cell repertoires in COVID-19. About the study: Sites across the United States, Italy and Spain contributed samples from acute and convalescent COVID-19. The cDNA or gDNA used as material had been derived from T cells, B-cell-depleted T cells, or PBMCs.

This clone has just one count. The V gene's germline CDR1 is LNHDA and CDR2 SQIVND (reference sequence). The CDR3 runs to 15 residues. V was pared by 3 bases and J by 2 bases, with 4 bases of the junction left unmatched. Original methodology: Nucleated cell counts were estimated from reference gene primer amplification. Clones were sequenced by immunoSEQ multiplex PCR, and TCRdb holds only the in-frame ones, with some missing. D and trimming were read from the DNA, whereas the V and J calls and clone size are those reported in that table. Of more than 90,000 clones detected, roughly 86% appear once; the ten largest clones hold around 10%.

This TCR derives from a woman in her twenties or thirties with acute or convalescent COVID-19. Sample: peripheral blood. The rearrangement links TRBV19 to TRBJ1-5, with TRBD1 matching 7 bases. CDR3 in DNA: TGTGCCAGTAGTATCGGACAGGCGGGCAATCAGCCCCAGCATTTT. It encodes CASSIGQAGNQPQHF.